This TCR beta chain was documented in a study of cytomegalovirus exposure and HLA in healthy donors. Whole-study context: Researchers previously reported finding fewer than 140 million unique TCR beta sequences from approximately 190 million T cells.

V shed 0 bases and J shed 6 bases, with 11 bases lying between them. Germline V gene sequence: CDR1 MNHEY, CDR2 SVGAGI. The CDR3 length is 14 residues. The PCR was carried out with 60 Vbeta primers and 13 Jbeta primers. This table comes from immunoSEQ multiplex PCR, and its TCRdb copy is limited to in-frame clones, with some not included. This table holds about 160,000 clones, approximately 86% found once. Overall study results and limits: It was approximately 150 TCR beta chains that were listed as cytomegalovirus-associated.

As for this clone: Its target is unknown.

Sequences were obtained from PBMCs. The chain joins TRBV6-5 to TRBJ1-2, with TRBD1 as a possible D gene (5 bases). The origin of this receptor is a woman aged 18-30 years in good health and CMV-seronegative. The CDR3 DNA follows: TGTGCCAGCAGTTACTCGTTAACAGGCGATGGCTACACCTTC. Its protein product is CASSYSLTGDGYTF.